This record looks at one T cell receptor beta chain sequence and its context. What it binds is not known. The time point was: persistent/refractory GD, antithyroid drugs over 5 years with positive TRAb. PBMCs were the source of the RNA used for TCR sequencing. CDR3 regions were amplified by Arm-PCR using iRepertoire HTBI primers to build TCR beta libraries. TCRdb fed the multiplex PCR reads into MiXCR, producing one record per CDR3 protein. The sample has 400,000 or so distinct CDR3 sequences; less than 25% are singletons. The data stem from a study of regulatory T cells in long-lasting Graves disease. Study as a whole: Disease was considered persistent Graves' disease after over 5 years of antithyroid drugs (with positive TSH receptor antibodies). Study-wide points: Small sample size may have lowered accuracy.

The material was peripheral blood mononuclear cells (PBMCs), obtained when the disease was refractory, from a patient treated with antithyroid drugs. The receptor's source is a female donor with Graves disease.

The CDR3: CASSPIPSGLAAHHEQFF. CDR3 DNA sequence: TGTGCCAGCAGTCCCATCCCCTCGGGACTAGCGGCACACCATGAGCAGTTCTTC. The J gene is TRBJ2-1, the V gene TRBV7-3, with 11 bases fitting TRBD2. Looked up from germline, CDR1 is SGHTA and CDR2 is FQGTGA. CDR3 length: 18 residues. V was clipped by 6 bases and J by 8 bases; unmatched bases: 18.